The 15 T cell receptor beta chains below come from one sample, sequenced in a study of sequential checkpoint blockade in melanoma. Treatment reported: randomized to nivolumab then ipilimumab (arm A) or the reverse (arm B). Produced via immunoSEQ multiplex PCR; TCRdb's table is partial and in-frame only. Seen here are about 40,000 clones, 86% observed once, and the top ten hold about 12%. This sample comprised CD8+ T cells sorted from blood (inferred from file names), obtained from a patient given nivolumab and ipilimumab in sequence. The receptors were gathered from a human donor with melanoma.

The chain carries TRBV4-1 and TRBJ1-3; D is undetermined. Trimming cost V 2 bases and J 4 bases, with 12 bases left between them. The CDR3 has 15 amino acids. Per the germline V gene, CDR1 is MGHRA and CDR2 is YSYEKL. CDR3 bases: TGCGCCAGCAGCCAATCCCCTCACGGGGGAAACACCATATATTTT. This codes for CASSQSPHGGNTIYF.

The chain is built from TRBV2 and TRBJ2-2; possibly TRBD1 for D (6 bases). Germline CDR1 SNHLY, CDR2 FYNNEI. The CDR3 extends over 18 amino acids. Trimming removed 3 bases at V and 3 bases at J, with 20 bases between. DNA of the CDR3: TGTGCCAGCAGTGAGTCGACAGGCCCACTAGGCTACACCGGGGAGCTGTTTTTT. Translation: CASSESTGPLGYTGELFF.

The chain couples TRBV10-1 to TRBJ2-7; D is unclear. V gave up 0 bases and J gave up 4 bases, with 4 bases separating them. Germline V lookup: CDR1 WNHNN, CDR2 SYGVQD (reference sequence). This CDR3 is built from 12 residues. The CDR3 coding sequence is TGCGCCAGCAGTGAGTCCGGTTACGAGCAGTACTTC. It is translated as CASSESGYEQYF.

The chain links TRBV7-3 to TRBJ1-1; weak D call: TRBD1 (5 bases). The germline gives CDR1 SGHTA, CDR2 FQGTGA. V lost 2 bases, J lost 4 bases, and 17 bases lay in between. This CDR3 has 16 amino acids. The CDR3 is CASSLAGPGSSTEAFF. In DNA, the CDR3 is TGTGCCAGCAGCTTAGCGGGGCCCGGCAGCTCCACTGAAGCTTTCTTT. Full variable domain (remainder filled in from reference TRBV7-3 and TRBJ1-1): GAGVSQTPSNKVTEKGKYVELRCDPISGHTALYWYRQSLGQGPEFLIYFQGTGAADDSGLPNDRFFAVRPEGSVSTLKIQRTERGDSAVYLCASSLAGPGSSTEAFFGQGTRLTVV.

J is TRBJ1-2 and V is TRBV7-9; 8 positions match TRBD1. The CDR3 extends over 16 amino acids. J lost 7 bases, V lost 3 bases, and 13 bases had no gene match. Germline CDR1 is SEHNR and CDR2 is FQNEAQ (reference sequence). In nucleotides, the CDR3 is TGTGCCAGCAGCTTCATGGGGACAGGTCGGCTGCTTGGCTACACCTTC. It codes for CASSFMGTGRLLGYTF.

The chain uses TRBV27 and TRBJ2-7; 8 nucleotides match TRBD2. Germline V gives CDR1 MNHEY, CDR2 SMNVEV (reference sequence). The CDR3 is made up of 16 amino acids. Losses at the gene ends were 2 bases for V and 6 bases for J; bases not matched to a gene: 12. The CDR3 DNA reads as TGTGCCAGCAGTTTAGGGGTCAGCGGGAGTTTCTTCGAGCAGTACTTC. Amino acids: CASSLGVSGSFFEQYF.

CDR3 amino acids: CASSLSPGVTSNQPQHF. In DNA, the CDR3 is TGTGCCAGCAGCTTGTCGCCAGGGGTTACTAGCAATCAGCCCCAGCATTTT. V is TRBV5-5 and J is TRBJ1-5, with D possibly matching TRBD1 (6 bases). The CDR3 contains 17 residues. Germline V CDR1 and CDR2: SGHKS, YYEKEE (reference sequence). Trimming shortened V by 1 base and J by 0 bases, and 14 bases separated the two germline ends. Looking up the rest from reference TRBV5-5 and TRBJ1-5 gives the full variable domain: DAGVTQSPTHLIKTRGQQVTLRCSPISGHKSVSWYQQVLGQGPQFIFQYYEKEERGRGNFPDRFSARQFPNYSSELNVNALLLGDSALYLCASSLSPGVTSNQPQHFGDGTRLSIL.

CDR3 nucleotide sequence: TGTGCCAGCAGTCCTATTAGGTTCGCGGACGGACTTTCCTACGAGCAGTACTTC. As protein: CASSPIRFADGLSYEQYF. The V call is TRBV27, the J call TRBJ2-7; D perhaps matches TRBD2 (5 bases). The germline V and J ends were trimmed by 5 bases and 1 base, with 24 bases remaining between them. This CDR3 has 18 amino acids. Per the germline V gene, CDR1 is MNHEY and CDR2 is SMNVEV (reference sequence).

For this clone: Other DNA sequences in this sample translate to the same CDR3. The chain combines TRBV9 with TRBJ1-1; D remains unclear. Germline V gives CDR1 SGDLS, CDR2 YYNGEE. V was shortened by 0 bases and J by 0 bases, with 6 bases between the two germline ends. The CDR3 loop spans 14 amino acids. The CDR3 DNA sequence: TGTGCCAGCAGCGTAGGCGGGATGAACACTGAAGCTTTCTTT. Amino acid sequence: CASSVGGMNTEAFF. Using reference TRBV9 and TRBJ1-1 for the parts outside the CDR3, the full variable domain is DSGVTQTPKHLITATGQRVTLRCSPRSGDLSVYWYQQSLDQGLQFLIQYYNGEERAKGNILERFSAQQFPDLHSELNLSSLELGDSALYFCASSVGGMNTEAFFGQGTRLTVV.

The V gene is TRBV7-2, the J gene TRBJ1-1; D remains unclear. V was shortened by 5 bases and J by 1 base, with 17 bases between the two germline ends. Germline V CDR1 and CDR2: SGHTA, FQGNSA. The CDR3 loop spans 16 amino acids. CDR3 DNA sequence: TGTGCCAGCAGCCCCCGTGGGGTTGGAGGGAACACTGAAGCTTTCTTT. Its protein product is CASSPRGVGGNTEAFF.

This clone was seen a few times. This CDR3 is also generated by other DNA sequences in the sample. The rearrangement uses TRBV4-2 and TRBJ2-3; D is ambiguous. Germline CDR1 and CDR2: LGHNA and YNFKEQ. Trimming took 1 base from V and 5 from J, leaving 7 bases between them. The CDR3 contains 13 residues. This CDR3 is CASSQVAGDTQYF. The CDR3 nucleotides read TGTGCCAGCAGCCAAGTGGCTGGAGATACGCAGTATTTT.

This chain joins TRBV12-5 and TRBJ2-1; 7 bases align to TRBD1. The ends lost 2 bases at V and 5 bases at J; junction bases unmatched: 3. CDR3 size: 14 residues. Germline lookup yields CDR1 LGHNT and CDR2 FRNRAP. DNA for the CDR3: TGTGCTAGTGGTTTGTTGACAGGGAACAATGAGCAGTTCTTC. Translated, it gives CASGLLTGNNEQFF.

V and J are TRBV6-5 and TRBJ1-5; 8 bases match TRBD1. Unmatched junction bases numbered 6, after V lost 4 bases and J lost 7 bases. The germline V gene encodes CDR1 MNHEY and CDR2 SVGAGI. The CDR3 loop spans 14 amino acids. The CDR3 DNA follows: TGTGCCAGCAGTTCGACAGGGGCAAACCAGCCCCAGCATTTT. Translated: CASSSTGANQPQHF.

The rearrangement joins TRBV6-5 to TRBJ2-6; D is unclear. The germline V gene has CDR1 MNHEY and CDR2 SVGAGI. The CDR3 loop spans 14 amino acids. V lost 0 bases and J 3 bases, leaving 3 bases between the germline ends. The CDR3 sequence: CASSYSSGANVLTF. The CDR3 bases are TGTGCCAGCAGTTACTCGAGTGGGGCCAACGTCCTGACTTTC.

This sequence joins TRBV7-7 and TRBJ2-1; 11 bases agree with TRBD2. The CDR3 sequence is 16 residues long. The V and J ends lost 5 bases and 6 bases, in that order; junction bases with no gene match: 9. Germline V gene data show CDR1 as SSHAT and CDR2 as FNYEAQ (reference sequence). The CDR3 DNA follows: TGTGCCAGCAGCCAGGGACTAGCGGCACCAAGCAATGAGCAGTTCTTC. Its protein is CASSQGLAAPSNEQFF.